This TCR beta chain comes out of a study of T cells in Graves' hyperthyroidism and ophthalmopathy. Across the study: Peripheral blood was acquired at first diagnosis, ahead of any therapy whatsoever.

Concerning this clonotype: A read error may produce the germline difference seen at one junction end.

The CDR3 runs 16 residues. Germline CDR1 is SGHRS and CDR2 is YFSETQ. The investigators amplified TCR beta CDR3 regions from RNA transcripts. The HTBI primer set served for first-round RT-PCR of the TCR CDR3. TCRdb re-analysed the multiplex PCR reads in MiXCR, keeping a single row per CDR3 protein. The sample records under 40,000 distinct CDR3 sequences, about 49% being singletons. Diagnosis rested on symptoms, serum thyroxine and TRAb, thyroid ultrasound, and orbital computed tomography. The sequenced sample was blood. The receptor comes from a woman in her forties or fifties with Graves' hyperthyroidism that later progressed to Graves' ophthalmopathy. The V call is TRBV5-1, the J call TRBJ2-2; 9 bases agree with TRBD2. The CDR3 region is CASSLVAGGRTGELVF. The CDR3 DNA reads TGCGCCAGCAGCTTGGTGGCGGGAGGGCGGACCGGGGAGCTGGTTTTT.